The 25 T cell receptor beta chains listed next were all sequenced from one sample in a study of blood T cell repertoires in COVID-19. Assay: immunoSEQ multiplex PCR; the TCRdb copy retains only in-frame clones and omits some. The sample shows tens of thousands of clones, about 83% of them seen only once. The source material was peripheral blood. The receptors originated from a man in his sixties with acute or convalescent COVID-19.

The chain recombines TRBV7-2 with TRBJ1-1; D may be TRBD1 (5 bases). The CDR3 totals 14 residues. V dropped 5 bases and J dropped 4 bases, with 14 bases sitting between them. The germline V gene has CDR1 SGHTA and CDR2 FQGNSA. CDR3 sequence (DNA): TGTGCCAGCAGCCCCTCAGGGTCGGGCACTGAAGCTTTCTTT. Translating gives CASSPSGSGTEAFF.

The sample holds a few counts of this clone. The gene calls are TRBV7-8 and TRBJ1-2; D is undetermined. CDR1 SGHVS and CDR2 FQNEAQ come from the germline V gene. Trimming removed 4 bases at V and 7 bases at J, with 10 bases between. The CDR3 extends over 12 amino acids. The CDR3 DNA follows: TGTGCCAGCAGCTCCGATCTAAGTGGCTACACCTTC. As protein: CASSSDLSGYTF.

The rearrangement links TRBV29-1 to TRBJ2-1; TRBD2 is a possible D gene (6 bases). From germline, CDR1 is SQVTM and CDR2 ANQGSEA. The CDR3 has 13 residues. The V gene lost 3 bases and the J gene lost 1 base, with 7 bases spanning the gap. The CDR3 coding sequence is TGCAGCGTTGACGGGGGTTCCTACAATGAGCAGTTCTTC. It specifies CSVDGGSYNEQFF.

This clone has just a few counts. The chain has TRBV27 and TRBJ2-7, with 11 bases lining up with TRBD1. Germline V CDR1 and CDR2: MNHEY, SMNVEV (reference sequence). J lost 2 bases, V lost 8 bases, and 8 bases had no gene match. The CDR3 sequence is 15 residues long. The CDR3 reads CASGRPGQGAYEQYF. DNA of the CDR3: TGTGCCAGCGGAAGACCGGGACAGGGGGCCTACGAGCAGTACTTC.

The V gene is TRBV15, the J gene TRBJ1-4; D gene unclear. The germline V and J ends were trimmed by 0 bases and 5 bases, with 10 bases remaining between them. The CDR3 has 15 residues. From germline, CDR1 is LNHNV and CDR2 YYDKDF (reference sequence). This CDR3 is CATSRDSGMNEKLFF. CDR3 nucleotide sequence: TGTGCCACCAGCAGAGATTCAGGAATGAATGAAAAACTGTTTTTT. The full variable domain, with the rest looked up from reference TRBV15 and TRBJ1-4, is DAMVIQNPRYQVTQFGKPVTLSCSQTLNHNVMYWYQQKSSQAPKLLFHYYDKDFNNEADTPDNFQSRRPNTSFCFLDIRSPGLGDTAMYLCATSRDSGMNEKLFFGSGTQLSVL.

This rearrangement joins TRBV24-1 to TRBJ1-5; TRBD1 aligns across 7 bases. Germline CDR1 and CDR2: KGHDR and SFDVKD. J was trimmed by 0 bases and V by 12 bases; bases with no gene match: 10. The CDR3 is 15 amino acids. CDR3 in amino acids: CAPPGGNYSNQPQHF. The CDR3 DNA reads TGTGCCCCACCAGGGGGAAATTATAGCAATCAGCCCCAGCATTTT.

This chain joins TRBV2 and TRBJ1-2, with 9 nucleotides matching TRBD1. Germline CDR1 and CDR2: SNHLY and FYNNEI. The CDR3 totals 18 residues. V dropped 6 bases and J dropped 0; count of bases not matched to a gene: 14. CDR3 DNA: TGTGCCAGCAGAGGATGGGGAACAGGGGGCGAAGCTAACTATGGCTACACCTTC. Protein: CASRGWGTGGEANYGYTF.

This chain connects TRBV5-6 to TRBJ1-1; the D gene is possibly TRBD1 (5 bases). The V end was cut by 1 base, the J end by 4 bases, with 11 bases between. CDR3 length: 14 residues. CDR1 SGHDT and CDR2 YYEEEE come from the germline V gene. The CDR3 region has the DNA TGTGCCAGCAGCTTGACAGGCCCCGGCACTGAAGCTTTCTTT. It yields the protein CASSLTGPGTEAFF.

CDR3 coding DNA: TGTGCCAGCAGCCAGGCCCGGGACAGGGTATATGGCTACACCTTC. Translating it yields CASSQARDRVYGYTF. The genes are TRBV14 and TRBJ1-2, with 9 bases fitting TRBD1. V lost 3 bases, J lost 5 bases, and 7 bases stayed unmatched. CDR1 SGHDN and CDR2 FVKESK come from the germline V gene. This CDR3 spans 15 amino acids.

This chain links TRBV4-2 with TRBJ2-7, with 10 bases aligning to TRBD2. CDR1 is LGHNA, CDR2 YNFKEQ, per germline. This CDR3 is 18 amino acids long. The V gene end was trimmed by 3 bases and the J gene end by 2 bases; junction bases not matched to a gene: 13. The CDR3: CASSHEVAGGRYPYEQYF. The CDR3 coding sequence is TGTGCCAGCAGCCATGAAGTAGCGGGGGGTCGATATCCCTACGAGCAGTACTTC.

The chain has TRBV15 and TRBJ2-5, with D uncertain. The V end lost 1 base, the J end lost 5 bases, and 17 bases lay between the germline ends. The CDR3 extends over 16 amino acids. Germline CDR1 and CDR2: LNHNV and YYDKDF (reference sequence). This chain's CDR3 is CATSRGGVGLRETQYF. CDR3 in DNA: TGTGCCACCAGCAGAGGAGGTGTAGGCCTAAGGGAGACCCAGTACTTC.

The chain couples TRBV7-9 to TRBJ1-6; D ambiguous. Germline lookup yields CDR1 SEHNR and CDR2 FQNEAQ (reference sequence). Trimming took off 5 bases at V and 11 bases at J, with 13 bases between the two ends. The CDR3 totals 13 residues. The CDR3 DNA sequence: TGTGCCAGCAGCCCGCCGATCGGGGCACCCCTCCACTTT. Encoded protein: CASSPPIGAPLHF. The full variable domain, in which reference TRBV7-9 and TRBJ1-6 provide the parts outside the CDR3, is DTGVSQNPRHKITKRGQNVTFRCDPISEHNRLYWYRQTLGQGPEFLTYFQNEAQLEKSRLLSDRFSAERPKGSFSTLEIQRTEQGDSAMYLCASSPPIGAPLHFGNGTRLTVT.

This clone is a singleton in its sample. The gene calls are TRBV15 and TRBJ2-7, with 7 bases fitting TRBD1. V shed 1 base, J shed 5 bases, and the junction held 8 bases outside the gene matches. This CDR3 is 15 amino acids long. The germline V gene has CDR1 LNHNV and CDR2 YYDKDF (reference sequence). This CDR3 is CATSRGGRQGHEQYF. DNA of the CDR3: TGTGCCACCAGCAGAGGCGGTAGACAGGGCCACGAGCAGTACTTC.

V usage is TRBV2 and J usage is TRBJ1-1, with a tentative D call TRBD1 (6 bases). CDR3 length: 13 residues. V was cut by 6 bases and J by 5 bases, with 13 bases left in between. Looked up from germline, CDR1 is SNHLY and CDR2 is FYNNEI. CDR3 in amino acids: CASRVQGGTEAFF. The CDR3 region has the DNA TGTGCCAGCAGAGTACAGGGAGGGACTGAAGCTTTCTTT.

DNA of the CDR3: TGTGCCAGCGGTCAGGGGGCAAGCACTGAAGCTTTCTTT. Its protein is CASGQGASTEAFF. The V call is TRBV11-3, the J call TRBJ1-1; 8 bases map to TRBD1. The germline V gene has CDR1 SGHNT and CDR2 YENEEA. The CDR3 runs 13 residues. V lost 8 bases to trimming and J lost 4 bases; unmatched junction nucleotides: 6.

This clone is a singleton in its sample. The CDR3 protein is CASSLTDRARTEAFF. The CDR3 nucleotides read TGTGCCAGCAGCTTGACGGACAGGGCAAGGACTGAAGCTTTCTTT. The chain carries TRBV5-6 and TRBJ1-1, with 8 bases aligning to TRBD1. This CDR3 has 15 residues. CDR1 is SGHDT, CDR2 YYEEEE, per germline. J was trimmed by 5 bases and V by 1 base; bases with no gene match: 7.

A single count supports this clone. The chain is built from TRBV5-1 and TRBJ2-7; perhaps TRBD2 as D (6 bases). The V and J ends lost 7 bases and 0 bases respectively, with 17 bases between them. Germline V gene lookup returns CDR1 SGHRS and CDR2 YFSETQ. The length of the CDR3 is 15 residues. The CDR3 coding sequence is TGCGCCAGCGCCCGACAAGCGGGTTTCTCCTACGAGCAGTACTTC. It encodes CASARQAGFSYEQYF.

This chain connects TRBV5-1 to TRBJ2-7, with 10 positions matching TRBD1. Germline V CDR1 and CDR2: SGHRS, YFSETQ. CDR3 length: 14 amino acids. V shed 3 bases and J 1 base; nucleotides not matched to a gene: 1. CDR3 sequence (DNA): TGCGCCAGCAGCTGGACAGGGGGTTCCTACGAGCAGTACTTC. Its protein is CASSWTGGSYEQYF.

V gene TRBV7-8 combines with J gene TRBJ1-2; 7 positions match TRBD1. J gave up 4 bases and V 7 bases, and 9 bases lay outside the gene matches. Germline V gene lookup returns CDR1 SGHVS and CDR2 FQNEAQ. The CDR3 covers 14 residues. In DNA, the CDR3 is TGTGCCAGCACTGATTTTGAGGGGGCCTATGGCTACACCTTC. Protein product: CASTDFEGAYGYTF. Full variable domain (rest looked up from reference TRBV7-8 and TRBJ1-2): GAGVSQSPRYKVAKRGQDVALRCDPISGHVSLFWYQQALGQGPEFLTYFQNEAQLDKSGLPSDRFFAERPEGSVSTLKIQRTQQEDSAVYLCASTDFEGAYGYTFGSGTRLTVV.

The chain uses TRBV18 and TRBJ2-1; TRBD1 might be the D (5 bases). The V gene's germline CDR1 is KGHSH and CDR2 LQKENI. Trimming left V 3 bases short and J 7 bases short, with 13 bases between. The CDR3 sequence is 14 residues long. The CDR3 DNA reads TGTGCCAGCTCACCGTTAGGGGCAGGGAATGAGCAGTTCTTC. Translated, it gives CASSPLGAGNEQFF.

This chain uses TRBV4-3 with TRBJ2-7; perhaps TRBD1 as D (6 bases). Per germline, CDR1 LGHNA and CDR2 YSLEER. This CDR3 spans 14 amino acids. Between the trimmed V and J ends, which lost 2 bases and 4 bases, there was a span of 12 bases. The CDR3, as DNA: TGCGCCAGCAGCCAACTTACAGGGTTTTACGAGCAGTACTTC. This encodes CASSQLTGFYEQYF.

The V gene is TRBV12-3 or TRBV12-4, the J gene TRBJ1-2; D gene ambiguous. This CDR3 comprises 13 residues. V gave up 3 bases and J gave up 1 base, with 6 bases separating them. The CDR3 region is CASSFQINYGYTF. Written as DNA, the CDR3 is TGTGCCAGCAGTTTCCAGATTAACTATGGCTACACCTTC.

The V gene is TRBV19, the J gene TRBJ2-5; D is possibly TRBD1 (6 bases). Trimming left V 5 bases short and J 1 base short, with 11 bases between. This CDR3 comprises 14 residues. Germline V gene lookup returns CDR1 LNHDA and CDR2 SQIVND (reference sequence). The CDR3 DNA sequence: TGTGCCAGTAGTCACGGGACACGCCAAGAGACCCAGTACTTC. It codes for CASSHGTRQETQYF.

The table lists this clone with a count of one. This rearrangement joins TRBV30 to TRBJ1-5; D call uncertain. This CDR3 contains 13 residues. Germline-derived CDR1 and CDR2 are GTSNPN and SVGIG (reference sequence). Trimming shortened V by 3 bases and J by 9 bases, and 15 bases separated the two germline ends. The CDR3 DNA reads TGTGCCTGGAGGGCGGGTAGGGAAAGGCCCCAGCATTTT. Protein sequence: CAWRAGRERPQHF. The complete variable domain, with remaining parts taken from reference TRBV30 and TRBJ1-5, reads SQTIHQWPATLVQPVGSPLSLECTVEGTSNPNLYWYRQAAGRGLQLLFYSVGIGQISSEVPQNLSASRPQDRQFILSSKKLLLSDSGFYLCAWRAGRERPQHFGDGTRLSIL.

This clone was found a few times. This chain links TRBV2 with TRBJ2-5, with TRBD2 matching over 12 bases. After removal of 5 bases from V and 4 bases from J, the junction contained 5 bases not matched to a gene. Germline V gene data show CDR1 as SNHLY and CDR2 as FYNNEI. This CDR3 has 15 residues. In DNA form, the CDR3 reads TGTGCCAGCAGTCCCCTAGCGGGGGGGGCAGAGACCCAGTACTTC. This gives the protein CASSPLAGGAETQYF.